This TCR beta chain originates from a study of early T cells in non-severe SARS-CoV-2 infection. Study information: The sequenced material was bulk RNA from unsorted whole blood, and its chains were unpaired. Study-level points and caveats: The matching step, a VDJdb search, favored anti-spike CD8 responses and missed private and CD4 specificities.

A note on this clonotype: Its antigen is as yet unknown.

Individual cDNA molecules were tagged with unique molecular identifiers, the study reported. MiXCR, run by TCRdb on the 5' RACE reads, gives a single entry per CDR3 protein. The table shows 87,000 or so distinct CDR3 sequences, with around 13% occurring only once. Trimming removed 6 bases at V and 9 bases at J, with 18 bases between. This CDR3 is 13 amino acids long. Looked up from germline, CDR1 is MDHEN and CDR2 is SYDVKM. This TCR derives from an adult who was a healthcare worker with PCR-confirmed SARS-CoV-2 infection or an uninfected control (not recorded which). This sequence joins TRBV28 and TRBJ2-7, with D perhaps TRBD1 or TRBD2 (5 bases each). Source material: whole blood. CDR3 bases: TGTGCCAGCAGCGCTCTCGGCAGGGCGGGGCAGTACTTC. Translation gives CASSALGRAGQYF.